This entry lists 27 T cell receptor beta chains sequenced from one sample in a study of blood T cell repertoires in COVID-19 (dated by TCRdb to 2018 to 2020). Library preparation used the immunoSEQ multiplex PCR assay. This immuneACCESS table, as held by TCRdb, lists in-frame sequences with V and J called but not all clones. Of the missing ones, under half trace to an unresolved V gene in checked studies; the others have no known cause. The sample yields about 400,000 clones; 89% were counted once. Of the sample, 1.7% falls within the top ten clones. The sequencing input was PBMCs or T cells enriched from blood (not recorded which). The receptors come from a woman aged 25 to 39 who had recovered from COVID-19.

Written as DNA, the CDR3 is TGTGCCAGCAGTCCTAACTTAAACAGGGCCACGGAGCTGTTTTTT. Its translation is CASSPNLNRATELFF. The chain links TRBV27 to TRBJ2-2; perhaps TRBD1 as D (6 bases). Per the germline V gene, CDR1 is MNHEY and CDR2 is SMNVEV (reference sequence). CDR3 length: 15 amino acids. Trimming pared 5 bases from V and 10 bases from J, leaving 20 bases between.

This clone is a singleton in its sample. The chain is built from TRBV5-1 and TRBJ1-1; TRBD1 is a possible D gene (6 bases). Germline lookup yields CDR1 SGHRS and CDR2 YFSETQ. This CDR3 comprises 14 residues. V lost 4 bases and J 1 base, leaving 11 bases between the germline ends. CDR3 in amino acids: CASSPGTRNTEAFF. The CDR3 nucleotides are TGCGCCAGCAGCCCCGGGACAAGGAACACTGAAGCTTTCTTT.

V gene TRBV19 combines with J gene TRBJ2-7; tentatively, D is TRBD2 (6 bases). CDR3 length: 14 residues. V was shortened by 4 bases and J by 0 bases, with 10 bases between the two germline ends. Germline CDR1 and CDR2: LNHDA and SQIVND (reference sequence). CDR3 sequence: CASSKAGSSYEQYF. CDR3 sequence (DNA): TGTGCCAGTAGTAAGGCGGGGAGCTCCTACGAGCAGTACTTC.

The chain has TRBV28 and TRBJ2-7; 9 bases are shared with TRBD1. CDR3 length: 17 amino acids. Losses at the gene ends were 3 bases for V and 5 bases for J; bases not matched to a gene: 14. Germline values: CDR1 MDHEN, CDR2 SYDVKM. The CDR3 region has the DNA TGTGCCAGCAGTTTTAGTCTTTGGGGACAGGGAGCCGACGAGCAGTACTTC. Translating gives CASSFSLWGQGADEQYF. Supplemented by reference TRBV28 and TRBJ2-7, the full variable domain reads DVKVTQSSRYLVKRTGEKVFLECVQDMDHENMFWYRQDPGLGLRLIYFSYDVKMKEKGDIPEGYSVSREKKERFSLILESASTNQTSMYLCASSFSLWGQGADEQYFGPGTRLTVT.

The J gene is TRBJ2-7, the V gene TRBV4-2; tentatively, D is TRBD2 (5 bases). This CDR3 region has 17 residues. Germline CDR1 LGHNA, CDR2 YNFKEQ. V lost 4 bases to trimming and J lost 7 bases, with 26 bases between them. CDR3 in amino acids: CASSLNSRGQTDGEQYF. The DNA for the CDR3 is TGTGCCAGCAGCCTTAATTCTAGAGGGCAGACCGATGGGGAGCAGTACTTC.

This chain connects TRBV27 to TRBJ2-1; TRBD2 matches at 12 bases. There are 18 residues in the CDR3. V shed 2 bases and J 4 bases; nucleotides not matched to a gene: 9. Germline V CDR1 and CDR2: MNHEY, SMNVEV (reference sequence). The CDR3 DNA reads TGTGCCAGCAGTTTAGGCCCTAGGACTAGCGGGATATACAATGAGCAGTTCTTC. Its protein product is CASSLGPRTSGIYNEQFF.

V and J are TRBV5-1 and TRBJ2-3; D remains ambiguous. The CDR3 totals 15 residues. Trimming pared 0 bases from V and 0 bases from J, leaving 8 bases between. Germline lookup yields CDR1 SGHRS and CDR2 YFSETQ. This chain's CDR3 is CASSLATMSTDTQYF. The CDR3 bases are TGCGCCAGCAGCTTGGCAACTATGAGCACAGATACGCAGTATTTT.

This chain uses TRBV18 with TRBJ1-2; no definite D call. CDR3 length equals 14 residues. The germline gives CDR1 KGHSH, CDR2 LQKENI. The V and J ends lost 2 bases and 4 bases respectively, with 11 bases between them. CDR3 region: CASSPGLEGYGYTF. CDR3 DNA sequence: TGTGCCAGCTCACCAGGCTTAGAGGGCTATGGCTACACCTTC. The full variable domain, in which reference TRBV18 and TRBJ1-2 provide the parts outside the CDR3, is NAGVMQNPRHLVRRRGQEARLRCSPMKGHSHVYWYRQLPEEGLKFMVYLQKENIIDESGMPKERFSAEFPKEGPSILRIQQVVRGDSAAYFCASSPGLEGYGYTFGSGTRLTVV.

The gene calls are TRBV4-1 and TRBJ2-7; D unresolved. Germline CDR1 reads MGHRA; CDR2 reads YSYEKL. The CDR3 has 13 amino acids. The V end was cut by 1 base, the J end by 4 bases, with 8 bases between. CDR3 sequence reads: CASSQVLSYEQYF. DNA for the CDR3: TGCGCCAGCAGCCAAGTCCTCAGTTACGAGCAGTACTTC.

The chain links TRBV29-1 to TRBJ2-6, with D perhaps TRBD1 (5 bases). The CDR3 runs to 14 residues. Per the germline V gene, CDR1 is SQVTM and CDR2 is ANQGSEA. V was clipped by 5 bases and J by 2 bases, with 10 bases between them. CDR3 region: CSVPAGPGANVLTF. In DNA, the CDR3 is TGCAGCGTTCCGGCAGGGCCTGGGGCCAACGTCCTGACTTTC.

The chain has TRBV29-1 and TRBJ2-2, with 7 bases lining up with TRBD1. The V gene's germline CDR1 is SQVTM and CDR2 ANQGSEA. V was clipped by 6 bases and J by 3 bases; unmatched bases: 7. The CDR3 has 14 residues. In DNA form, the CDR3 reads TGCAGCGTCGAGGACAGGCCCTACACCGGGGAGCTGTTTTTT. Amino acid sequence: CSVEDRPYTGELFF.

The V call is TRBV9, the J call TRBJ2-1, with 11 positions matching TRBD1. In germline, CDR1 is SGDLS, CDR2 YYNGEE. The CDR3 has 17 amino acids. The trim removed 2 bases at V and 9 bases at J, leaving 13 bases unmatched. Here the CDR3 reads CASSVMLPGQGVGEQFF. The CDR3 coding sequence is TGTGCCAGCAGCGTTATGTTACCGGGACAGGGGGTTGGTGAGCAGTTCTTC.

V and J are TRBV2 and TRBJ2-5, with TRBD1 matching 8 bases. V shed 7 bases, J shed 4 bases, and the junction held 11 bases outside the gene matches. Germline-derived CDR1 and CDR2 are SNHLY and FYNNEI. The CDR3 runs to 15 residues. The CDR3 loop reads CASIARTGHGETQYF. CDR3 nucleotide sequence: TGTGCCAGCATTGCCCGGACAGGGCATGGAGAGACCCAGTACTTC.

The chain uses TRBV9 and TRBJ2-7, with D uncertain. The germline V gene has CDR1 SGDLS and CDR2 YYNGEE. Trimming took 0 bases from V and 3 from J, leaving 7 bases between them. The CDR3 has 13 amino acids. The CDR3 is CASSVAQNYEQYF. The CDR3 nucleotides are TGTGCCAGCAGCGTAGCACAGAACTACGAGCAGTACTTC.

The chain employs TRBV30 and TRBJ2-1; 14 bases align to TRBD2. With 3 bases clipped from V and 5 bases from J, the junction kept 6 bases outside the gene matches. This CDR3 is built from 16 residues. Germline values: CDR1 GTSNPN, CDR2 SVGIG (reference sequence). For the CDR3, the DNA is TGTGCCTGGAGGGGACTAGCGGGGGCAGTAAACAATGAGCAGTTCTTC. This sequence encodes CAWRGLAGAVNNEQFF.

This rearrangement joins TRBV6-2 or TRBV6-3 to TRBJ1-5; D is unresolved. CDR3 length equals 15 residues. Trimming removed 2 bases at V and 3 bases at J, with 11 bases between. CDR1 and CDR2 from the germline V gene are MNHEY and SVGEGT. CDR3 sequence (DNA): TGTGCCAGCAGTTACAGGGAGTGGGTCAATCAGCCCCAGCATTTT. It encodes CASSYREWVNQPQHF.

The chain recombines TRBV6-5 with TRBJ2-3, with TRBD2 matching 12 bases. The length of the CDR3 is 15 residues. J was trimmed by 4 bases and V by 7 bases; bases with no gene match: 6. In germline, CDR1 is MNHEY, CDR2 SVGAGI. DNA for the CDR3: TGTGCCAGCACCCTCCTAGCGGGAGGGGCAGATACGCAGTATTTT. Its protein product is CASTLLAGGADTQYF.

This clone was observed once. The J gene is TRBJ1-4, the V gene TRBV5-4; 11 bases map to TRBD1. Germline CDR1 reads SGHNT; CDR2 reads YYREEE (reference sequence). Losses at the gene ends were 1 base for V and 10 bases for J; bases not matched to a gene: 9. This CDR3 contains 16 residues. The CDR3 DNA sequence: TGTGCCAGCAGCTTGTGGACAGGGGGCGGGGAGGGAAAACTGTTTTTT. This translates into CASSLWTGGGEGKLFF.

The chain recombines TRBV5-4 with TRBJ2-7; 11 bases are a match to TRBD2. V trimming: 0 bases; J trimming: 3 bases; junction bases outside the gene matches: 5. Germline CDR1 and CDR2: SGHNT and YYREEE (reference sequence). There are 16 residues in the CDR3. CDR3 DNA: TGTGCCAGCAGCTTGGAACTAGCGGGGGTCTTCTACGAGCAGTACTTC. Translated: CASSLELAGVFYEQYF.

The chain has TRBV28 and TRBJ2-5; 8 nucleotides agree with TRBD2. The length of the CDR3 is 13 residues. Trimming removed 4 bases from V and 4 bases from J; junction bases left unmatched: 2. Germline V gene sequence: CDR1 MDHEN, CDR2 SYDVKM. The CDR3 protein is CASSSGGVETQYF. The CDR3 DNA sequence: TGTGCCAGCAGTTCGGGAGGGGTAGAGACCCAGTACTTC.

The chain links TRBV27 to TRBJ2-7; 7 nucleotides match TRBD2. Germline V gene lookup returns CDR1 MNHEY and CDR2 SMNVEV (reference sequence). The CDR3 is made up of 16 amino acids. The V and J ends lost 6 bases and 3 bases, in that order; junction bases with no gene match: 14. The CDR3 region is CASRALGGSTYYEQYF. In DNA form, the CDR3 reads TGTGCCAGCAGGGCTTTGGGCGGGAGTACCTACTACGAGCAGTACTTC.

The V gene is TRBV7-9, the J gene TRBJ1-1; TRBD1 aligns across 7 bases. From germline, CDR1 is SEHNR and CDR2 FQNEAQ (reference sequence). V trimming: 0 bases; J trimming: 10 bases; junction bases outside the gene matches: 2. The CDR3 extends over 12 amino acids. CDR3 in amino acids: CASSLATGVAFF. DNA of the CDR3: TGTGCCAGCAGCTTAGCCACAGGGGTAGCTTTCTTT.

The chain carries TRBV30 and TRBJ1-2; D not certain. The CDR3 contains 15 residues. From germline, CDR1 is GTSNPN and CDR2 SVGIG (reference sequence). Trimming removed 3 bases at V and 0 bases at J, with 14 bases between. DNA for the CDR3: TGTGCCTGGAGGGAAGTTCCGAGCGCTAACTATGGCTACACCTTC. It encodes CAWREVPSANYGYTF.

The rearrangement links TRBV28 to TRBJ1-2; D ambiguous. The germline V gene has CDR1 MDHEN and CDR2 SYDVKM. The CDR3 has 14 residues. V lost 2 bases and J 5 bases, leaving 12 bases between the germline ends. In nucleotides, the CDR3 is TGTGCCAGCAGTTTACTGGAGCTTCCATATGGCTACACCTTC. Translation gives CASSLLELPYGYTF.

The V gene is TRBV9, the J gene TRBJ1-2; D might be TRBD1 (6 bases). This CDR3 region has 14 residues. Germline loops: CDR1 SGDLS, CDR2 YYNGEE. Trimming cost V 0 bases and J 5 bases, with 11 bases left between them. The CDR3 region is CASSVDGRGYGYTF. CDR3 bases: TGTGCCAGCAGCGTAGATGGCAGGGGTTATGGCTACACCTTC.

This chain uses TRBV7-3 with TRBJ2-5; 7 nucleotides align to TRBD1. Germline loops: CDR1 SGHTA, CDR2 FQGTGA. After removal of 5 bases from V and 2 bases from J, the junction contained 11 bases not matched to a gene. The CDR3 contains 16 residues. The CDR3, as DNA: TGTGCCAGCAGCACCTCCGGGACAGAAAGTCAAGAGACCCAGTACTTC. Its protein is CASSTSGTESQETQYF.

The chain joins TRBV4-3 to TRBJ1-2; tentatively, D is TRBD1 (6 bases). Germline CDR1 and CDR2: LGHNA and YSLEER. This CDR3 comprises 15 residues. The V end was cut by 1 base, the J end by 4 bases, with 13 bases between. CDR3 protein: CASSQGWGGAYGYTF. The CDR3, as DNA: TGCGCCAGCAGCCAAGGATGGGGGGGGGCCTATGGCTACACCTTC.